One sample yielded the 24 T cell receptor beta chains listed below, sequenced in a study of Graves' ophthalmopathy and Graves' hyperthyroidism. Investigators amplified TCR beta CDR3 regions from RNA transcripts. HTBI primers were employed in first-round RT-PCR, then a second-round multiplex PCR followed. TCRdb analysed the multiplex PCR reads with MiXCR anew, one entry per CDR3 protein. The top ten hold 3% to 4% of the sample, which has more than 550,000 distinct CDR3 sequences, over 40% seen once. The sequenced material came from peripheral blood. These receptors all stem from an adult man with Graves' ophthalmopathy.

On this clonotype: The germline gene is not matched at one end of the junction; a read error may be the cause. The CDR3 bases are TGTGCCAGCAGCGTAGGGGTAGAGGCCCAGTACTTC. This codes for CASSVGVEAQYF. The chain uses TRBV9 and TRBJ2-5; the D is unclear. This CDR3 spans 12 amino acids. Germline V gives CDR1 SGDLS, CDR2 YYNGEE.

The chain carries TRBV5-6 and TRBJ2-7; 11 nucleotides match TRBD2. The germline CDR1 and CDR2 sequences are SGHDT and YYEEEE. CDR3 length equals 16 residues. V was pared by 1 base and J by 3 bases, with 6 bases of the junction left unmatched. Here the CDR3 reads CASSLQASGGHYEQYF. CDR3 in DNA: TGTGCCAGCAGCTTGCAGGCTAGCGGGGGGCACTACGAGCAGTACTTC. The entire variable domain, with the rest obtained from reference TRBV5-6 and TRBJ2-7, is as follows: DAGVTQSPTHLIKTRGQQVTLRCSPKSGHDTVSWYQQALGQGPQFIFQYYEEEERQRGNFPDRFSGHQFPNYSSELNVNALLLGDSALYLCASSLQASGGHYEQYFGPGTRLTVT.

This clonotype showed up just a few times. The junction differs from germline at one of its ends, possibly a read error. CDR3 in amino acids: CASSLGLAGDSYEQYF. The DNA of the CDR3 is TGTGCCAGCAGTTTAGGACTAGCGGGAGACTCCTACGAGCAGTACTTC. The rearrangement links TRBV10-3 to TRBJ2-7; the match to TRBD2 covers 13 bases. This CDR3 has 16 residues. Germline V lookup: CDR1 ENHRY, CDR2 SYGVKD.

A word on this clonotype: In this CDR3 the conserved last residue, phenylalanine or tryptophan, is missing, so a read error is likely. The chain is built from TRBV7-9 and TRBJ2-5; D is unresolved. With 3 bases removed from V and 1 base from J, the gap between germline ends came to 9 bases. This CDR3 is built from 14 residues. Germline CDR1 is SEHNR and CDR2 is FQNEAQ (reference sequence). CDR3: CASSLFSGQETQYC. In DNA form, the CDR3 reads TGTGCCAGCAGCTTGTTTTCAGGCCAAGAGACCCAGTACTGC.

This clonotype was seen at least ten times. The chain links TRBV20-1 to TRBJ2-5; 8 positions match TRBD2. The CDR3 is 15 residues long. The V gene end was trimmed by 2 bases and the J gene end by 1 base; junction bases not matched to a gene: 6. In germline, CDR1 is DFQATT, CDR2 SNEGSKA (reference sequence). The CDR3 here is CSARKTSDLQETQYF. CDR3 DNA sequence: TGCAGTGCTAGAAAGACTAGCGACCTCCAAGAGACCCAGTACTTC.

Many counts were recorded for this clonotype. J is TRBJ1-4 and V is TRBV25-1, with no clear D. Trimming took off 4 bases at V and 14 bases at J, with 8 bases between the two ends. The CDR3 length is 10 residues. Germline-derived CDR1 and CDR2 are MGHDK and SYGVNS. In DNA, the CDR3 is TGTGCCAGCAGTGGTCGAAGGCTGTTTTTT. As protein: CASSGRRLFF.

Many counts were recorded for this clonotype. V gene TRBV24-1 combines with J gene TRBJ2-6, with D unresolved. Per the germline V gene, CDR1 is KGHDR and CDR2 is SFDVKD. The ends were cut back, 4 bases at V and 0 bases at J, with 9 bases in the middle. This CDR3 spans 16 amino acids. The CDR3 loop is CATSEFTASGANVLTF. The CDR3 DNA follows: TGTGCCACCAGTGAATTTACAGCCTCTGGGGCCAACGTCCTGACTTTC.

In this sample, this clonotype turned up a few times. J is TRBJ2-5 and V is TRBV9; 8 bases fit TRBD2. J gave up 2 bases and V 3 bases, and 6 bases lay outside the gene matches. The CDR3 length is 15 residues. Germline V lookup: CDR1 SGDLS, CDR2 YYNGEE. This CDR3 is CASSARTGGQETQYF. Here the CDR3 DNA reads TGTGCCAGCAGCGCACGGACGGGAGGGCAAGAGACCCAGTACTTC.

The gene calls are TRBV25-1 and TRBJ1-1; the match to TRBD1 covers 9 bases. Germline assignment: CDR1 MGHDK and CDR2 SYGVNS. V lost 8 bases to trimming and J lost 12 bases; unmatched junction nucleotides: 13. The CDR3 consists of 13 residues. CDR3 residues: CASQGQGTGRTFF. CDR3 DNA sequence: TGTGCCAGCCAAGGACAGGGGACAGGGAGGACTTTCTTT.

With regard to this clonotype: A much larger clone lies a single base off, so this may be a read error. The genes are TRBV5-6 and TRBJ1-6; weak D call: TRBD1 (6 bases). This CDR3 region has 16 residues. The germline V gene has CDR1 SGHDT and CDR2 YYEEEE. The CDR3 sequence is CASSLIPDRYNSPLLF. The DNA for the CDR3 is TGTGCCAGCAGCCTAATACCGGACAGATATAATTCACCCCTCCTCTTT.

The chain carries TRBV6-1 and TRBJ2-7; 7 bases are a match to TRBD1. From germline, CDR1 is MNHNS and CDR2 SASEGT. The CDR3 runs 13 residues. The trim removed 9 bases at V and 1 base at J, leaving 6 bases unmatched. The CDR3: CASSGQTSYEQYF. The CDR3 DNA sequence: TGTGCCAGTTCGGGACAGACGTCCTACGAGCAGTACTTC.

Ten or more counts support this clonotype. The genes are TRBV7-8 and TRBJ1-2; D gene ambiguous. CDR1 is SGHVS, CDR2 FQNEAQ, per germline. The CDR3 runs to 16 residues. The V and J ends lost 3 bases and 4 bases respectively, with 18 bases between them. The CDR3 reads CASSLGGSGKAYGYTF. CDR3 DNA: TGTGCCAGCAGCTTGGGAGGTTCGGGCAAAGCCTATGGCTACACCTTC.

This clonotype appeared many times. The V and J genes are TRBV7-9 and TRBJ2-5; no definite D call. The germline V gene encodes CDR1 SEHNR and CDR2 FQNEAQ (reference sequence). V lost 4 bases to trimming and J lost 5 bases, with 20 bases between them. CDR3 length: 16 amino acids. The CDR3 loop is CASSSFFLGKSETQYF. CDR3 coding DNA: TGTGCCAGCAGCTCGTTCTTTTTGGGCAAATCGGAGACCCAGTACTTC.

J is TRBJ1-1 and V is TRBV5-5; 7 bases line up with TRBD1. With 1 base clipped from V and 6 bases from J, the junction kept 6 bases outside the gene matches. The CDR3 is made up of 14 amino acids. Germline V lookup: CDR1 SGHKS, CDR2 YYEKEE (reference sequence). DNA of the CDR3: TGTGCCAGCAGCTTGACAGGGGAAAATCCTGAAGCTTTCTTT. Amino acid sequence: CASSLTGENPEAFF. The variable domain in full, completed from reference TRBV5-5 and TRBJ1-1, reads DAGVTQSPTHLIKTRGQQVTLRCSPISGHKSVSWYQQVLGQGPQFIFQYYEKEERGRGNFPDRFSARQFPNYSSELNVNALLLGDSALYLCASSLTGENPEAFFGQGTRLTVV.

The table lists this clonotype with many counts. The chain uses TRBV7-3 and TRBJ1-6; TRBD1 matches 12 bases. Germline V lookup: CDR1 SGHTA, CDR2 FQGTGA. The ends lost 4 bases at V and 9 bases at J; junction bases unmatched: 7. CDR3 length equals 16 residues. The CDR3 DNA reads as TGTGCCAGCAGCTCCCGGGACAGGGGGCGAGGTTCACCCCTCCACTTT. Encoded protein: CASSSRDRGRGSPLHF.

At least ten counts were recorded for this clonotype. The chain is built from TRBV6-5 and TRBJ1-1; D perhaps matches TRBD1 (5 bases). Trimming shortened V by 6 bases and J by 5 bases, and 19 bases separated the two germline ends. The length of the CDR3 is 15 residues. Germline CDR1 MNHEY, CDR2 SVGAGI. The CDR3 protein is CASRPRGDWGTEAFF. The CDR3 DNA sequence: TGTGCCAGCAGACCCCGAGGGGATTGGGGAACTGAAGCTTTCTTT.

This clonotype was seen a few times. The rearrangement joins TRBV2 to TRBJ1-5; the D gene is possibly TRBD1 (5 bases). Germline V lookup: CDR1 SNHLY, CDR2 FYNNEI. The CDR3 is 15 amino acids. V was pared by 5 bases and J by 3 bases, with 14 bases between. CDR3 amino acids: CASSYGGGNNQPQHF. Written as DNA, the CDR3 is TGTGCCAGCAGTTACGGTGGGGGGAACAATCAGCCCCAGCATTTT.

This clonotype appeared many times. Here the CDR3 DNA reads TGTGCCACCAGCAGATGGGACAGGGACACCGGGGAGCTGTTTTTT. Its translation: CATSRWDRDTGELFF. The chain carries TRBV15 and TRBJ2-2, with TRBD1 identical over 9 bases. Germline CDR1 and CDR2: LNHNV and YYDKDF (reference sequence). The CDR3 runs to 15 residues. V gave up 2 bases and J gave up 3 bases; unmatched junction bases: 1.

The chain joins TRBV7-6 to TRBJ2-2, with TRBD1 matching over 7 bases. V lost 1 base to trimming and J lost 7 bases; unmatched junction nucleotides: 9. CDR1 SGHVS and CDR2 FNYEAQ come from the germline V gene. The CDR3 length is 16 residues. CDR3 in amino acids: CASSLGQGAPYGELFF. The CDR3 region has the DNA TGTGCCAGCAGCTTAGGACAGGGAGCCCCCTACGGGGAGCTGTTTTTT.

The chain has TRBV15 and TRBJ1-1; the D is unclear. The CDR3 loop spans 16 amino acids. Per the germline V gene, CDR1 is LNHNV and CDR2 is YYDKDF (reference sequence). Trimming took 3 bases from V and 0 from J, leaving 14 bases between them. The CDR3 reads CATSSARPDMNTEAFF. The CDR3 coding sequence is TGTGCCACCAGCAGTGCTAGACCGGATATGAACACTGAAGCTTTCTTT. The complete variable domain, with remaining parts taken from reference TRBV15 and TRBJ1-1, reads DAMVIQNPRYQVTQFGKPVTLSCSQTLNHNVMYWYQQKSSQAPKLLFHYYDKDFNNEADTPDNFQSRRPNTSFCFLDIRSPGLGDTAMYLCATSSARPDMNTEAFFGQGTRLTVV.

This clonotype has a single count. The CDR3 protein is CASRGQEYIQYF. The CDR3 coding sequence is TGTGCCAGCAGGGGACAGGAATACATTCAGTACTTC. This rearrangement joins TRBV12-3 or TRBV12-4 to TRBJ2-4; 8 bases match TRBD1. This CDR3 has 12 amino acids. Unmatched junction bases numbered 3, after V lost 6 bases and J lost 8 bases.

The V and J genes are TRBV5-8 and TRBJ1-5; 8 nucleotides agree with TRBD1. Per the germline V gene, CDR1 is SGHTS and CDR2 is YDEGEE. The CDR3 totals 15 residues. Unmatched junction bases numbered 9, after V lost 4 bases and J lost 6 bases. CDR3 sequence (DNA): TGTGCCAGCAGCCAGGGACAGGTGCCCCCTCAGCCCCAGCATTTT. Amino acid sequence: CASSQGQVPPQPQHF. Full variable domain (rest looked up from reference TRBV5-8 and TRBJ1-5): EAGVTQSPTHLIKTRGQQATLRCSPISGHTSVYWYQQALGLGLQFLLWYDEGEERNRGNFPPRFSGRQFPNYSSELNVNALELEDSALYLCASSQGQVPPQPQHFGDGTRLSIL.

A note on this clonotype: It may be a read error: a sequence one base away is much more abundant. The chain couples TRBV10-3 to TRBJ1-5; 7 bases match TRBD1. Germline loops: CDR1 ENHRY, CDR2 SYGVKD. V lost 5 bases, J lost 1 base, and 11 bases stayed unmatched. This CDR3 has 17 amino acids. The CDR3, as DNA: TGTGCCATCAGTTTGGGAGACAGGGCGGACAGCAATCAGCCCCAGCATTTT. Translation gives CAISLGDRADSNQPQHF.

In this sample, this clonotype turned up many times. The chain recombines TRBV25-1 with TRBJ2-5; 7 nucleotides line up with TRBD2. There are 16 residues in the CDR3. Germline V gene lookup returns CDR1 MGHDK and CDR2 SYGVNS. V lost 2 bases, J lost 1 base, and 7 bases stayed unmatched. The CDR3 coding sequence is TGTGCCAGCAGTGAAGGGTCCGGGACTACCCAAGAGACCCAGTACTTC. As protein: CASSEGSGTTQETQYF.